These 14 T cell receptor beta chains came from one sample sequenced in a study of CD8 T cells in Susac syndrome. Random-hexamer reverse transcription was applied to roughly 0.5 to 1 ug RNA. TCRdb ran MiXCR on the immunoSEQ multiplex PCR reads and lists one entry per CDR3 protein. The table has about 400,000 distinct CDR3 sequences, around 83% seen once. Sequencing used CD8+ T cells from PBMCs. The receptors derive from a human donor with multiple sclerosis.

The chain carries TRBV4-1 and TRBJ2-5; possible D gene TRBD1, 6 bases. The CDR3 sequence is 14 residues long. Germline CDR1 and CDR2: MGHRA and YSYEKL. Trimming took 2 bases from V and 2 from J, leaving 9 bases between them. CDR3 sequence: CASSQPDRQETQYF. CDR3 in DNA: TGCGCCAGCAGCCAACCTGACAGGCAAGAGACCCAGTACTTC.

V and J are TRBV27 and TRBJ2-7; D gene ambiguous. Germline CDR1 reads MNHEY; CDR2 reads SMNVEV (reference sequence). The V end was cut by 7 bases, the J end by 0 bases, with 19 bases between. The CDR3 sequence is 16 residues long. The CDR3 loop reads CASTPTKDRISYEQYF. The CDR3 nucleotides are TGTGCCAGCACTCCTACCAAGGACCGAATCTCCTACGAGCAGTACTTC.

V gene TRBV25-1 combines with J gene TRBJ2-5; D might be TRBD1 (6 bases). V lost 4 bases to trimming and J lost 4 bases, with 16 bases between them. Germline values: CDR1 MGHDK, CDR2 SYGVNS. This CDR3 contains 15 residues. Here the CDR3 DNA reads TGTGCCAGCAGTGTGCCCGGGCCCAGGGGAGAGACCCAGTACTTC. Its translation is CASSVPGPRGETQYF.

Here the CDR3 reads CASSQVNGMGYEQYF. The CDR3 DNA sequence: TGCGCCAGCAGCCAAGTAAACGGGATGGGCTACGAGCAGTACTTC. V gene TRBV4-1 combines with J gene TRBJ2-7; possibly TRBD2 for D (5 bases). The CDR3 has 15 residues. Germline assignment: CDR1 MGHRA and CDR2 YSYEKL. V lost 1 base to trimming and J lost 3 bases, with 13 bases between them.

The V call is TRBV29-1, the J call TRBJ2-7, with 9 nucleotides matching TRBD2. J gave up 4 bases and V 0 bases, and 7 bases lay outside the gene matches. Germline CDR1 and CDR2: SQVTM and ANQGSEA. This CDR3 is built from 15 residues. CDR3 sequence: CSVEDERGALYEQYF. The CDR3 nucleotides are TGCAGCGTTGAAGATGAGCGGGGGGCGCTATACGAGCAGTACTTC.

The chain employs TRBV20-1 and TRBJ2-5; TRBD1 or TRBD2 may be the D gene (5 bases each). Per the germline V gene, CDR1 is DFQATT and CDR2 is SNEGSKA (reference sequence). This CDR3 is 18 amino acids long. Trimming cost V 0 bases and J 5 bases, with 25 bases left between them. The CDR3: CSARDWGPRGTVLETQYF. CDR3 bases: TGCAGTGCTAGAGATTGGGGACCCCGTGGAACGGTGTTGGAGACCCAGTACTTC.

V is TRBV6-2 or TRBV6-3 and J is TRBJ2-7; D ambiguous. V gave up 2 bases and J gave up 2 bases, with 13 bases separating them. The germline V gene has CDR1 MNHEY and CDR2 SVGEGT. The CDR3 loop spans 15 amino acids. The CDR3 loop reads CASSYPSELTYEQYF. CDR3 DNA: TGTGCCAGCAGTTACCCCAGCGAACTCACCTACGAGCAGTACTTC.

The V gene is TRBV4-1, the J gene TRBJ1-2; the D is unclear. Germline loops: CDR1 MGHRA, CDR2 YSYEKL. This CDR3 contains 13 residues. V was pared by 1 base and J by 8 bases, with 11 bases between. CDR3 bases: TGCGCCAGCAGCCAAGTCCCCCCGCGGGGCTACACCTTC. This encodes CASSQVPPRGYTF.

The chain joins TRBV7-6 to TRBJ1-2; possible D gene TRBD1, 6 bases. V lost 5 bases and J lost 2, with 12 bases in between. This CDR3 has 14 amino acids. The germline V gene encodes CDR1 SGHVS and CDR2 FNYEAQ. The CDR3 DNA sequence: TGTGCCAGCAGCCCCATGGGGGGCAACTATGGCTACACCTTC. Translated: CASSPMGGNYGYTF.

V and J are TRBV12-5 and TRBJ1-5; 7 bases match TRBD1. Germline V CDR1 and CDR2: LGHNT, FRNRAP. There are 14 residues in the CDR3. Unmatched junction bases numbered 10, after V lost 8 bases and J lost 6 bases. The chain's CDR3 is CASRQGGPSQPQHF. The CDR3 DNA sequence: TGTGCTAGTCGTCAGGGGGGCCCCAGTCAGCCCCAGCATTTT.

A few counts support this clonotype. The V call is TRBV27, the J call TRBJ2-7; D ambiguous. CDR3 length equals 13 residues. Trimming stripped 0 bases from V and 2 bases from J, with 5 bases between. Germline V gene sequence: CDR1 MNHEY, CDR2 SMNVEV (reference sequence). The CDR3 loop is CASSLSTAYEQYF. The DNA of the CDR3 is TGTGCCAGCAGTTTATCGACGGCCTACGAGCAGTACTTC.

This clonotype was seen only a few times. The chain is built from TRBV6-1 and TRBJ1-1; D is perhaps TRBD1 (5 bases). The germline V and J ends were trimmed by 1 base and 3 bases, with 12 bases remaining between them. Germline V gene sequence: CDR1 MNHNS, CDR2 SASEGT. The CDR3 sequence is 15 residues long. CDR3 sequence: CASSEETVWDTEAFF. The DNA for the CDR3 is TGTGCCAGCAGTGAAGAGACAGTCTGGGACACTGAAGCTTTCTTT.

The chain links TRBV10-3 to TRBJ1-1; D is uncertain. This CDR3 contains 11 residues. Trimming cost V 6 bases and J 4 bases, with 6 bases left between them. In germline, CDR1 is ENHRY, CDR2 SYGVKD. This CDR3 is CAIRSSTEAFF. In DNA, the CDR3 is TGTGCCATCAGGTCAAGCACTGAAGCTTTCTTT.

This clonotype was seen just once. The rearrangement links TRBV12-3 or TRBV12-4 to TRBJ1-4, with D tentatively TRBD1 (5 bases). The V and J ends lost 6 bases and 7 bases respectively, with 15 bases between them. The CDR3 runs 14 residues. The chain's CDR3 is CASRGEGWGEKLFF. As DNA, the CDR3 is TGTGCCAGCAGGGGAGAGGGGTGGGGTGAAAAACTGTTTTTT.